This paragraph reports one TCR beta chain. Sequence at one end of the junction differs from germline and may be a read error. The CDR3 runs to 11 residues. CDR1 and CDR2 from the germline V gene are SGHTA and FQGTGA. The sample comes from a study of CD8+ T cells in alopecia areata. The authors extracted RNA and reverse transcribed it into cDNA as the sequencing template. Measured with immunoSEQ multiplex PCR; TCRdb has only the in-frame clones, and not every one. The sample has approximately 210,000 clones; more than 55% are singletons. Treatment: oral pan-JAK inhibitor, 5-10 mg twice daily. This chain links TRBV7-3 with TRBJ1-6; no definite D call. The clonotype originates from a human donor with alopecia areata. The specimen was CD4+ T cells sorted from blood, collected around week 46, from a patient treated with tofacitinib. In DNA, the CDR3 is TGTGCCAGCAGCTTTAGACGGCCAATGGACTTT. As protein: CASSFRRPMDF.